This record covers a single T cell receptor beta chain. Its target is unknown. Method: immunoSEQ multiplex PCR; TCRdb's copy keeps in-frame clones and lacks some. The sample lists some 80,000 clones; around 93% were seen once. The sample originates from a study of graft-versus-host responses after intestinal transplantation. About the research overall: After anti-thymocyte globulin induction, recipients took tacrolimus and steroids for approximately three years.

Study results and limitations: The study found high graft-versus-host to host-versus-graft clonal ratios in allografts of patients with graft-donor T cell macrochimerism.

Specimen: unstimulated CD8+ T cells sorted from spleen or lymph node cells, collected before transplant. The TCR was taken from a human donor who was the organ donor for an intestinal transplant.

CDR3 nucleotide sequence: TGCGCCAGCAGCGAAGAAACCTACGAGCAGTACTTC. This sequence encodes CASSEETYEQYF. The chain carries TRBV5-1 and TRBJ2-7; D not certain. The V gene's germline CDR1 is SGHRS and CDR2 YFSETQ. Trimming removed 4 bases at V and 2 bases at J, with 7 bases between. This CDR3 region has 12 residues.